This entry lists 31 T cell receptor beta chains sequenced from one sample in a study of blood T cell repertoires in COVID-19 (TCRdb year 2020). The library came from the immunoSEQ multiplex PCR assay. TCRdb retrieved this table from immuneACCESS and kept in-frame rearrangements only. Not all clones are present; in checked studies, unresolved V genes account for under half, and no reason is known for the remainder. The table for this sample lists approximately 200,000 clones; 75% to 90% of them were counted only once. The top ten clonotypes cover 2% to 2.5% of the sample. Sequenced: PBMCs or T cells enriched from blood (not recorded which). Source of these receptors: a woman aged 40 to 50 with acute COVID-19.

The chain has TRBV20-1 and TRBJ2-7, with D hard to call. V dropped 3 bases and J dropped 2 bases, with 11 bases sitting between them. This CDR3 is 13 amino acids long. Germline CDR1 DFQATT, CDR2 SNEGSKA (reference sequence). The CDR3 sequence: CSASVPPAYEQYF. CDR3 bases: TGCAGTGCTAGTGTCCCCCCGGCCTACGAGCAGTACTTC.

The sample holds one count of this clone. This chain uses TRBV5-4 with TRBJ2-3, with D perhaps TRBD2 (7 bases). This CDR3 region has 15 residues. The germline V gene has CDR1 SGHNT and CDR2 YYREEE (reference sequence). Trimming removed 1 base from V and 3 bases from J, with 12 bases in between. The CDR3 DNA follows: TGTGCCAGCAGCTTGTTGGGGGGGCCGACAGATACGCAGTATTTT. Translating it yields CASSLLGGPTDTQYF.

This CDR3 is CASSSAGTSGGETQYF. The DNA for the CDR3 is TGCGCCAGCAGCTCCGCCGGGACTAGCGGGGGAGAGACCCAGTACTTC. The rearrangement uses TRBV5-1 and TRBJ2-5, with 14 bases matching TRBD2. Trimming took 3 bases from V and 4 from J; bases not matched to a gene: 5. Looked up from germline, CDR1 is SGHRS and CDR2 is YFSETQ. The CDR3 sequence is 16 residues long.

The rearrangement uses TRBV2 and TRBJ2-2, with 7 positions matching TRBD1. Trimming took 1 base from V and 3 from J; bases not matched to a gene: 5. Germline lookup yields CDR1 SNHLY and CDR2 FYNNEI. CDR3 length: 16 residues. CDR3 DNA: TGTGCCAGCAGTGAAGAAGGGGGCCTGTACACCGGGGAGCTGTTTTTT. Translation: CASSEEGGLYTGELFF.

The chain carries TRBV19 and TRBJ1-5; 7 nucleotides agree with TRBD1. The CDR3 sequence is 19 residues long. V was clipped by 1 base and J by 0 bases; unmatched bases: 12. Per germline, CDR1 LNHDA and CDR2 SQIVND (reference sequence). The CDR3 sequence: CASSIGLQGGTLSNQPQHF. In DNA form, the CDR3 reads TGTGCCAGTAGTATAGGTCTGCAGGGGGGTACCCTTAGCAATCAGCCCCAGCATTTT.

The chain couples TRBV6-5 to TRBJ1-1; possible D gene TRBD1, 6 bases. CDR1 MNHEY and CDR2 SVGAGI come from the germline V gene. With 4 bases removed from V and 4 bases from J, the gap between germline ends came to 13 bases. The CDR3 is made up of 14 amino acids. CDR3 bases: TGTGCCAGCAGTTGGGCAGGGGCAGGCACTGAAGCTTTCTTT. It codes for CASSWAGAGTEAFF.

The CDR3 DNA follows: TGTGCCAGCAGCTCTGGTAGCGGGAGTGTGAATGAGCAGTTCTTC. This sequence encodes CASSSGSGSVNEQFF. This sequence joins TRBV5-4 and TRBJ2-1, with 9 bases aligning to TRBD2. Germline CDR1 is SGHNT and CDR2 is YYREEE (reference sequence). This CDR3 is 15 amino acids long. J lost 7 bases, V lost 3 bases, and 8 bases had no gene match.

The chain couples TRBV29-1 to TRBJ1-2, with TRBD1 as a possible D gene (5 bases). The ends were cut back, 1 base at V and 2 bases at J, with 5 bases in the middle. Germline V gives CDR1 SQVTM, CDR2 ANQGSEA. This CDR3 has 12 amino acids. DNA for the CDR3: TGCAGCGTTGAAGGACAGAACTATGGCTACACCTTC. Encoded protein: CSVEGQNYGYTF.

This clone appeared a few times. The chain carries TRBV29-1 and TRBJ2-1, with 9 positions matching TRBD1. V gave up 4 bases and J gave up 1 base; unmatched junction bases: 8. The CDR3 has 16 amino acids. Germline V gene sequence: CDR1 SQVTM, CDR2 ANQGSEA. The CDR3 region has the DNA TGCAGCGTTGGCCGGGACAGGGACAGTTCCTACAATGAGCAGTTCTTC. Translated, it gives CSVGRDRDSSYNEQFF.

This clone came up once. The chain links TRBV6-5 to TRBJ2-7, with 7 positions matching TRBD2. The CDR3 totals 14 residues. Trimming cost V 2 bases and J 3 bases; bases outside gene matches: 4. Looked up from germline, CDR1 is MNHEY and CDR2 is SVGAGI. CDR3 region: CASSYAASGYEQYF. The CDR3 region has the DNA TGTGCCAGCAGTTACGCGGCTAGCGGCTACGAGCAGTACTTC.

This chain uses TRBV6-1 with TRBJ1-5; no reliable D call. This CDR3 has 13 residues. CDR1 MNHNS and CDR2 SASEGT come from the germline V gene. Trimming pared 2 bases from V and 15 bases from J, leaving 17 bases between. CDR3 DNA sequence: TGTGCCAGCAGTGAAACCCCGACACCCCCTCCGCATTTT. It encodes CASSETPTPPPHF.

V is TRBV7-9 and J is TRBJ2-1; no definite D call. Trimming took off 3 bases at V and 6 bases at J, with 6 bases between the two ends. From germline, CDR1 is SEHNR and CDR2 FQNEAQ (reference sequence). The CDR3 spans 12 residues. CDR3 in amino acids: CASSFQANEQFF. The CDR3 DNA is TGTGCCAGCAGCTTCCAGGCCAATGAGCAGTTCTTC.

With respect to this clone: One end of the junction fails to match germline, which may point to a read error. The J gene is TRBJ1-1, the V gene TRBV5-4; D possibly corresponds to TRBD1 (5 bases). Germline V gene lookup returns CDR1 SGHNT and CDR2 YYREEE (reference sequence). This CDR3 comprises 13 residues. CDR3 amino acids: CASSLGGGTVAFF. The CDR3 nucleotides are TGTGCCAGCAGCTTGGGCGGGGGTACTGTAGCTTTCTTT.

This clone was seen just once. This rearrangement joins TRBV3-1 (or the pseudogene TRBV3-2) to TRBJ1-6, with a possible D match to TRBD1 (5 bases). There are 16 residues in the CDR3. Per germline, CDR1 LGHDT and CDR2 YNNKEL (reference sequence). Trimming removed 4 bases at V and 2 bases at J, with 12 bases between. This chain's CDR3 is CASSPQGGTYNSPLHF. CDR3 nucleotides: TGTGCCAGCAGCCCTCAGGGTGGAACCTATAATTCACCCCTCCACTTT.

This chain uses TRBV2 with TRBJ1-1; unclear D gene. The V gene's germline CDR1 is SNHLY and CDR2 FYNNEI. The V end lost 2 bases, the J end lost 4 bases, and 14 bases lay between the germline ends. The CDR3 consists of 15 residues. CDR3 in amino acids: CASSEPALGVTEAFF. Written as DNA, the CDR3 is TGTGCCAGCAGTGAACCAGCTCTAGGTGTCACTGAAGCTTTCTTT.

This rearrangement joins TRBV18 to TRBJ2-3; 7 nucleotides match TRBD1. Unmatched junction bases numbered 4, after V lost 2 bases and J lost 5 bases. The germline CDR1 and CDR2 sequences are KGHSH and LQKENI. The length of the CDR3 is 14 residues. CDR3 nucleotide sequence: TGTGCCAGCTCACCAGACAGGGTGCGAGATACGCAGTATTTT. As protein: CASSPDRVRDTQYF.

This chain joins TRBV7-2 and TRBJ2-1; D possibly corresponds to TRBD1 (6 bases). CDR3 length: 18 residues. Germline CDR1 SGHTA, CDR2 FQGNSA. V was cut by 5 bases and J by 3 bases, with 23 bases left in between. CDR3 DNA sequence: TGTGCCAGCAGCCTTCCCCGGACAGCCAAAGGGAACTACAATGAGCAGTTCTTC. It is translated as CASSLPRTAKGNYNEQFF.

This chain joins TRBV28 and TRBJ1-5; TRBD1 aligns across 8 bases. The CDR3 covers 13 residues. From germline, CDR1 is MDHEN and CDR2 SYDVKM. J gave up 7 bases and V 6 bases, and 5 bases lay outside the gene matches. The CDR3 DNA reads TGTGCCAGCAGGGCAGGGGGCAGGCAGCCCCAGCATTTT. It encodes CASRAGGRQPQHF.

The CDR3 DNA sequence: TGCGCCAGCAGCTTGGACTTATACGAGCAGTACTTC. This sequence encodes CASSLDLYEQYF. This chain connects TRBV5-1 to TRBJ2-7; D gene unclear. This CDR3 is built from 12 residues. V lost 0 bases, J lost 4 bases, and 5 bases lay in between. Germline CDR1 reads SGHRS; CDR2 reads YFSETQ.

The genes are TRBV19 and TRBJ1-5; 8 nucleotides align to TRBD1. Trimming cost V 4 bases and J 6 bases; bases outside gene matches: 2. Germline loops: CDR1 LNHDA, CDR2 SQIVND (reference sequence). The CDR3 is made up of 13 amino acids. The CDR3 sequence: CASSRQGTQPQHF. The DNA of the CDR3 is TGTGCCAGTAGTAGACAGGGGACTCAGCCCCAGCATTTT.

The rearrangement uses TRBV5-1 and TRBJ2-2, with D possibly matching TRBD2 (7 bases). Germline V gives CDR1 SGHRS, CDR2 YFSETQ. V was pared by 3 bases and J by 4 bases, with 22 bases between. The CDR3 length is 18 residues. The CDR3 nucleotides read TGCGCCAGCAGCTCGAACTTGGGGGGGGCCGCCGGCACCGGGGAGCTGTTTTTT. It specifies CASSSNLGGAAGTGELFF.

The chain employs TRBV15 and TRBJ1-3; the D is unclear. Trimming left V 5 bases short and J 0 bases short, with 8 bases between. The CDR3 has 14 residues. Per germline, CDR1 LNHNV and CDR2 YYDKDF (reference sequence). In DNA form, the CDR3 reads TGTGCCACCAGCGAGGGCCCCTCTGGAAACACCATATATTTT. Translation: CATSEGPSGNTIYF.

V gene TRBV30 combines with J gene TRBJ2-5; D is perhaps TRBD2 (6 bases). The germline V gene encodes CDR1 GTSNPN and CDR2 SVGIG (reference sequence). This CDR3 has 12 residues. V was clipped by 3 bases and J by 5 bases, with 10 bases between them. CDR3 in amino acids: CAWSSSAETQYF. In DNA, the CDR3 is TGTGCCTGGAGCTCTAGCGCTGAGACCCAGTACTTC.

V usage is TRBV5-1 and J usage is TRBJ2-7; the D gene is possibly TRBD2 (5 bases). This CDR3 has 16 residues. Trimming pared 4 bases from V and 5 bases from J, leaving 22 bases between. The germline CDR1 and CDR2 sequences are SGHRS and YFSETQ. The CDR3 sequence is CASSPPGWRGSDEQYF. DNA for the CDR3: TGCGCCAGCAGCCCCCCGGGGTGGCGAGGATCGGACGAGCAGTACTTC. Full variable domain (rest looked up from reference TRBV5-1 and TRBJ2-7): KAGVTQTPRYLIKTRGQQVTLSCSPISGHRSVSWYQQTPGQGLQFLFEYFSETQRNKGNFPGRFSGRQFSNSRSEMNVSTLELGDSALYLCASSPPGWRGSDEQYFGPGTRLTVT.

The chain carries TRBV3-1 (or the pseudogene TRBV3-2) and TRBJ2-1; 12 bases fit TRBD2. CDR1 is LGHDT, CDR2 YNNKEL, per germline (reference sequence). The J segment lost 6 bases and the V segment lost 0 bases, leaving 12 bases of the junction unmatched. The CDR3 runs 19 residues. The CDR3 DNA reads TGTGCCAGCAGCCAAGATTCGACTAGCGGGGGCCGGGTGCCCAATGAGCAGTTCTTC. It specifies CASSQDSTSGGRVPNEQFF.

This clone was observed a handful of times. This chain uses TRBV2 with TRBJ2-7, with 7 nucleotides matching TRBD1. The CDR3 runs 14 residues. V lost 5 bases, J lost 7 bases, and 11 bases stayed unmatched. Per the germline V gene, CDR1 is SNHLY and CDR2 is FYNNEI. The CDR3: CASSPTTGVGEQYF. CDR3 coding DNA: TGTGCCAGCAGTCCTACTACAGGGGTGGGAGAGCAGTACTTC.

This rearrangement joins TRBV28 to TRBJ1-6; D perhaps matches TRBD1 (5 bases). With 10 bases removed from V and 12 bases from J, the gap between germline ends came to 25 bases. This CDR3 spans 15 amino acids. Germline loops: CDR1 MDHEN, CDR2 SYDVKM. CDR3 bases: TGTGCCACCAAAACTGGGGGTATCCGGGGGGGACCCCTCCACTTT. Amino acid sequence: CATKTGGIRGGPLHF.

CDR3: CASSSRRGQVNTEAFF. The CDR3 DNA sequence: TGTGCCAGCAGTTCACGCCGGGGACAGGTGAACACTGAAGCTTTCTTT. V is TRBV6-2 or TRBV6-3 and J is TRBJ1-1, with TRBD1 identical over 8 bases. The CDR3 covers 16 residues. In germline, CDR1 is MNHEY, CDR2 SVGEGT. The V and J ends lost 4 bases and 0 bases, in that order; junction bases with no gene match: 7.

The CDR3 DNA is TGTGCCAGCAGCTCTAGAAGTCCTGGGACAGACCAAACTTACGAGCAGTACTTC. Translation: CASSSRSPGTDQTYEQYF. The chain joins TRBV13 to TRBJ2-7; 7 positions match TRBD1. This CDR3 contains 18 residues. CDR1 PRHDT and CDR2 FYEKMQ come from the germline V gene (reference sequence). The trim removed 4 bases at V and 4 bases at J, leaving 19 bases unmatched.

V usage is TRBV4-1 and J usage is TRBJ2-3, with 7 bases that match TRBD2. The germline gives CDR1 MGHRA, CDR2 YSYEKL. V lost 3 bases to trimming and J lost 0 bases; unmatched junction nucleotides: 9. The length of the CDR3 is 17 residues. The CDR3 is CASSQGDYLLSTDTQYF. As DNA, the CDR3 is TGCGCCAGCAGCCAGGGGGACTACCTCCTTAGCACAGATACGCAGTATTTT.

The chain combines TRBV5-4 with TRBJ2-5, with no clear D. With 2 bases removed from V and 5 bases from J, the gap between germline ends came to 4 bases. This CDR3 spans 11 amino acids. Germline V gene sequence: CDR1 SGHNT, CDR2 YYREEE (reference sequence). CDR3 bases: TGTGCCAGCAGCTTCAGTGAGACCCAGTACTTC. Residues: CASSFSETQYF. Together with reference TRBV5-4 and TRBJ2-5, the CDR3 gives the full variable domain: ETGVTQSPTHLIKTRGQQVTLRCSSQSGHNTVSWYQQALGQGPQFIFQYYREEENGRGNFPPRFSGLQFPNYSSELNVNALELDDSALYLCASSFSETQYFGPGTRLLVL.